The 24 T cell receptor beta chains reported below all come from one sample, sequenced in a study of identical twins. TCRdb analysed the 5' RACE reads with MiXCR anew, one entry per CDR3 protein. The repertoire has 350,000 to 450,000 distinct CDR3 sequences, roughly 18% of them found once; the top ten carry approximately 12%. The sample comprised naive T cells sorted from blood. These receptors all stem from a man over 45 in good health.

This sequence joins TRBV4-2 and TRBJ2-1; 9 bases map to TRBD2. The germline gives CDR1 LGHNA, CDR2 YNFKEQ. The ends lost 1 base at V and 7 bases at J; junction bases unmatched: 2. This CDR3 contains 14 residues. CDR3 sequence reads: CASSQGGGGNEQFF. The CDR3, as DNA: TGTGCCAGCAGCCAAGGCGGGGGGGGGAATGAGCAGTTCTTC.

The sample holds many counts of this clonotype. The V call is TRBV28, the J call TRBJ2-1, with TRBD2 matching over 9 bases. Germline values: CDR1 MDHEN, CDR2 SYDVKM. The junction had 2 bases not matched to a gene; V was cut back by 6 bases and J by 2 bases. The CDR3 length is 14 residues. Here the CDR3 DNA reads TGTGCCAGCAGGCCTAGCGGGACCTACAATGAGCAGTTCTTC. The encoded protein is CASRPSGTYNEQFF.

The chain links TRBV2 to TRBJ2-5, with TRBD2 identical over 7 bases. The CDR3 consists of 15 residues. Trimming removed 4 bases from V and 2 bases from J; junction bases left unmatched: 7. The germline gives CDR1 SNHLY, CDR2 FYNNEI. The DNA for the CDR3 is TGTGCCAGCAGTGGGATAGCGGGCCTACAAGAGACCCAGTACTTC. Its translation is CASSGIAGLQETQYF.

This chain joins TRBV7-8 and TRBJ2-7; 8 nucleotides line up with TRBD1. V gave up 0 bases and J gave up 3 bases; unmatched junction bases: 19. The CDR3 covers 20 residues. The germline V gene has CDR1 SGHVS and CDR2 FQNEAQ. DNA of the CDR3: TGTGCCAGCAGCTTAGCGCTAAGGGACTGGACAGGGCCTCCCCGCTACGAGCAGTACTTC. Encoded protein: CASSLALRDWTGPPRYEQYF.

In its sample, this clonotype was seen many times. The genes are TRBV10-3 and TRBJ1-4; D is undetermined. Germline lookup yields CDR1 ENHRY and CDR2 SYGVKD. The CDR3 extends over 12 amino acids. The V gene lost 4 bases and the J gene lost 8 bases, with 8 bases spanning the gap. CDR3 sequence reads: CAISGEGEKLFF. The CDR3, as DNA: TGTGCCATCAGTGGAGAGGGAGAAAAACTGTTTTTT.

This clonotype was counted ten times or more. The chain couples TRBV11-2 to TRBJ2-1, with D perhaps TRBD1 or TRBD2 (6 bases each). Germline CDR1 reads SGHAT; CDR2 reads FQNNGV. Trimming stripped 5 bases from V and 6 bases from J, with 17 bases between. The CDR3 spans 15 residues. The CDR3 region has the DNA TGTGCCAGCAGCCTACGGCGGGACAAGGGCAATGAGCAGTTCTTC. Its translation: CASSLRRDKGNEQFF.

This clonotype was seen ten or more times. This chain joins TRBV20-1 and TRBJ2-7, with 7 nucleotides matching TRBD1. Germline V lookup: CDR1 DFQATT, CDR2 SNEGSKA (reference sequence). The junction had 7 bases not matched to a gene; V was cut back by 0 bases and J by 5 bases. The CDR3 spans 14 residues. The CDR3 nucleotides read TGCAGTGCTAGAGATGGCAGGGGGTCCAACGAGCAGTACTTC. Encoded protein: CSARDGRGSNEQYF.

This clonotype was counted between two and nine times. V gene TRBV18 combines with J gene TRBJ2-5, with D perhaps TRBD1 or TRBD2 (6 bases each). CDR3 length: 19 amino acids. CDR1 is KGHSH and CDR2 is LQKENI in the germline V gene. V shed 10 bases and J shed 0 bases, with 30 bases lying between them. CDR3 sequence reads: CANPVMLGGDTTYQETQYF. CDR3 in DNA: TGTGCCAACCCCGTTATGTTAGGAGGGGACACGACGTACCAAGAGACCCAGTACTTC.

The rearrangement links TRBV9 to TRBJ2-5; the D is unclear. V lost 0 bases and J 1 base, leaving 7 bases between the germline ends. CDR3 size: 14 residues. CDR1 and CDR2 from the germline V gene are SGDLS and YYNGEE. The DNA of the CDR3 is TGTGCCAGCAGCGTAGGGGTAAGCCAAGAGACCCAGTACTTC. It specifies CASSVGVSQETQYF.

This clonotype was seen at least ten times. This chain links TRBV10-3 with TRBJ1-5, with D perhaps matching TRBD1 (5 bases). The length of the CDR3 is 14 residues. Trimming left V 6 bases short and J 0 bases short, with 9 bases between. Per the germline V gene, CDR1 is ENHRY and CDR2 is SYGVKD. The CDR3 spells CAISGTDSNQPQHF. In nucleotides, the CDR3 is TGTGCCATCAGCGGGACCGATAGCAATCAGCCCCAGCATTTT.

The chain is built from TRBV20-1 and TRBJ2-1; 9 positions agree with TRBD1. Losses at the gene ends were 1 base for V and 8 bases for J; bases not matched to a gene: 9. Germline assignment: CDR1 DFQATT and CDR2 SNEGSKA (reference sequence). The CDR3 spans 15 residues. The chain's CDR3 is CSARGRDRVIHEQFF. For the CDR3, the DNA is TGCAGTGCTAGAGGCCGGGACAGGGTTATCCATGAGCAGTTCTTC.

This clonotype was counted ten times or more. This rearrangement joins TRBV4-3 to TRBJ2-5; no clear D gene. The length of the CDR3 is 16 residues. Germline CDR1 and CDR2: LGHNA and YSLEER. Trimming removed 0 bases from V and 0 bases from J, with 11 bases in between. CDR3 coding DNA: TGCGCCAGCAGCCAAGATGTGGGTTCATACCAAGAGACCCAGTACTTC. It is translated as CASSQDVGSYQETQYF.

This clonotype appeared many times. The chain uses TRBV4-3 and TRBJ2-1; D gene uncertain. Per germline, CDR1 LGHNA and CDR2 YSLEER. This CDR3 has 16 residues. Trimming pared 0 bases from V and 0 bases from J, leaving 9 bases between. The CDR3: CASSQDPWSSYNEQFF. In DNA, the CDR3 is TGCGCCAGCAGCCAAGATCCGTGGAGCTCCTACAATGAGCAGTTCTTC.

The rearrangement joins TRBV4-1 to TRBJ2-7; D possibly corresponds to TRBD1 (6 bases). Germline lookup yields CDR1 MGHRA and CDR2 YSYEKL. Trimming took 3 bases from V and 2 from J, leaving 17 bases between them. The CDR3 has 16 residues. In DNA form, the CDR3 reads TGCGCCAGCAGCCATGCGTCAACAGGGCGACCCTACGAGCAGTACTTC. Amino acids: CASSHASTGRPYEQYF.

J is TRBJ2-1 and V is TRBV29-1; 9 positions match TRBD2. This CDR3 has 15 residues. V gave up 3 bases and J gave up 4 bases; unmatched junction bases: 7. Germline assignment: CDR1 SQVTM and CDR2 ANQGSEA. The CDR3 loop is CSVDSGTSSYNEQFF. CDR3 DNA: TGCAGCGTTGATTCCGGGACTAGCTCTTACAATGAGCAGTTCTTC.

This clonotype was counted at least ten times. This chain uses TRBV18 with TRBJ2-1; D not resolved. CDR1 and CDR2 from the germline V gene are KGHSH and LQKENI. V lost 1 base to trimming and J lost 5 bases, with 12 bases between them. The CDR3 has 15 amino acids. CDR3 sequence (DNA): TGTGCCAGCTCACCACGGGCCTACGCGAACAATGAGCAGTTCTTC. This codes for CASSPRAYANNEQFF. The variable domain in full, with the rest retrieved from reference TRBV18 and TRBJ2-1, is NAGVMQNPRHLVRRRGQEARLRCSPMKGHSHVYWYRQLPEEGLKFMVYLQKENIIDESGMPKERFSAEFPKEGPSILRIQQVVRGDSAAYFCASSPRAYANNEQFFGPGTRLTVL.

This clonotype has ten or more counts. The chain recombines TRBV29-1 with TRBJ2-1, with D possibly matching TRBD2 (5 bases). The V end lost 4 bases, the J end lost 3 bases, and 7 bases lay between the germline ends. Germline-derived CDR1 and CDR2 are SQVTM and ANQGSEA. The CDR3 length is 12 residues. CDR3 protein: CSVVRGYNEQFF. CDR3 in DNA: TGCAGCGTTGTACGGGGCTACAATGAGCAGTTCTTC.

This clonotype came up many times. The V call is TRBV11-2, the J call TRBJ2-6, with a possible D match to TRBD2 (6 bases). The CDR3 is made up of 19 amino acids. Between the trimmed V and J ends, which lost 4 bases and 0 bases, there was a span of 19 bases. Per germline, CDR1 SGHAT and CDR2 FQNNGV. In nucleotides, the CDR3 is TGTGCCAGCAGCTCTCTCTCCCGGGGGTTGAGCTCTGGGGCCAACGTCCTGACTTTC. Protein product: CASSSLSRGLSSGANVLTF.

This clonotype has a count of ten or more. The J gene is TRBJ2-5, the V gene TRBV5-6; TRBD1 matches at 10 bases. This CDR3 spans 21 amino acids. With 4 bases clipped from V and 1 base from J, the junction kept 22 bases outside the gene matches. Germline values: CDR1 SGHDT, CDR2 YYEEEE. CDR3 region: CASSTRILGTGEELGQETQYF. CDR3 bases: TGTGCCAGCAGCACACGGATCCTCGGGACAGGGGAGGAGTTGGGCCAAGAGACCCAGTACTTC.

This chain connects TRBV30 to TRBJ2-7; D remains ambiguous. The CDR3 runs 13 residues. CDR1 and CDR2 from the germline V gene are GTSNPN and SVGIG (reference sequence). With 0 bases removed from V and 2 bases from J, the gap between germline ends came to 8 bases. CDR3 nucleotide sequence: TGTGCCTGGAGTGTGGGGATCACCTACGAGCAGTACTTC. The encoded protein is CAWSVGITYEQYF.

The CDR3 reads CASSYSGEGGELFF. The CDR3 nucleotides read TGTGCCAGCAGTTACTCAGGGGAGGGCGGGGAGCTGTTTTTT. The rearrangement links TRBV6-5 to TRBJ2-2; 7 bases fit TRBD2. The V gene end was trimmed by 0 bases and the J gene end by 7 bases; junction bases not matched to a gene: 2. Germline CDR1 is MNHEY and CDR2 is SVGAGI. There are 14 residues in the CDR3.

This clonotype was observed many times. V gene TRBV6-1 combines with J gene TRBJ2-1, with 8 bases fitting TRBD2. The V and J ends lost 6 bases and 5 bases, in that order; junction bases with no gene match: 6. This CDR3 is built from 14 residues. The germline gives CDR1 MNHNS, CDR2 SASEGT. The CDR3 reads CASSPGGANNEQFF. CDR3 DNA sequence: TGTGCCAGCAGCCCCGGGGGGGCGAACAATGAGCAGTTCTTC.

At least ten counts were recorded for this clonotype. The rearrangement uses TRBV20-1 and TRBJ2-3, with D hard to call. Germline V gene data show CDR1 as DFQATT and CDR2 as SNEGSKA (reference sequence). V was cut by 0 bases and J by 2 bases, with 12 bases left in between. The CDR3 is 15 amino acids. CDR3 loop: CSARDGLTLTDTQYF. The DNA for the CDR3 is TGCAGTGCTAGAGATGGCCTAACCCTCACAGATACGCAGTATTTT.

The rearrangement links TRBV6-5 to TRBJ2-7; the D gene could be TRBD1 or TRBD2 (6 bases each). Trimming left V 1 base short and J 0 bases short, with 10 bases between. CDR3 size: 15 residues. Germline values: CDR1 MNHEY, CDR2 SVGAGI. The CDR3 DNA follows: TGTGCCAGCAGTTACTGGGGGGCCAGCTCCTACGAGCAGTACTTC. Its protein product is CASSYWGASSYEQYF.